This T cell receptor beta chain derives from a study of control samples from healthy donors and cancer patients. The CDR3 runs 14 residues. V was pared by 3 bases and J by 8 bases, with 9 bases of the junction left unmatched. Germline V CDR1 and CDR2: KGHSH, LQKENI. Assay used: immunoSEQ multiplex PCR; TCRdb lists only in-frame clones, some missing. Among 110,000 or so clones listed, about 89% were seen once. The rearrangement uses TRBV18 and TRBJ1-2, with 7 bases matching TRBD1. The receptor was derived from a woman between 50 and 59 years old in good health. Sequencing was done on a sample of blood. CDR3 nucleotide sequence: TGTGCCAGCTCACCCGGGACAGACATAGGAGGCTACACCTTC. Its translation is CASSPGTDIGGYTF.